This T cell receptor (beta chain) stems from a study of T cells in Graves' hyperthyroidism and ophthalmopathy. General observations from the study: Before onset, by a median of around six months, the model predicted ophthalmopathy. The authors' 13 V-J model separated ophthalmopathy from stable hyperthyroidism.

This clonotype was counted a few times. Its antigen is still unknown. The V gene lost 11 bases and the J gene lost 7 bases, with 20 bases spanning the gap. CDR3 length: 14 residues. The V gene's germline CDR1 is MNHNS and CDR2 SASEGT. Uncontrolled infections, other autoimmune diseases, pregnancy or lactation led to exclusion of patients. Amplified TCR beta CDR3 regions came from RNA transcripts. The HTBI primer set drove a first-round RT-PCR of the TCR CDR3. TCRdb re-called the multiplex PCR reads through MiXCR, storing one row per CDR3 protein. Of roughly 330,000 distinct CDR3 sequences listed, around 16% are singletons.

The chain is built from TRBV6-1 and TRBJ1-4; the D is unclear. Sequencing input: blood. The source is a man aged 30-40 years with Graves' hyperthyroidism. CDR3 coding DNA: TGTGCCGGCTCCGACTCGGGAGGACTTGAAAAACTGTTTTTT. This codes for CAGSDSGGLEKLFF.